This TCR beta chain was captured in a study of prognosis after radiotherapy for stage I lung cancer. CDR1 and CDR2 (germline): SGHVS, FQNEAQ. V lost 4 bases and J lost 0, with 15 bases in between. The CDR3 covers 16 residues. Starting from genomic DNA, TCR beta CDR3 was amplified through two-round multiplex PCR. First-round PCR amplification was performed with primers specific to each TRBV and TRBJ gene. TCRdb re-called the multiplex PCR reads through MiXCR, storing one row per CDR3 protein. The data hold about 18,000 distinct CDR3 sequences, with around 47% observed a single time. At least ten counts were recorded for this clonotype. For each of two time points, an approximately 6-milliliter draw of peripheral blood was taken.

The sequenced sample was PBMCs, obtained before or after stereotactic body radiation therapy (not recorded which). The receptor comes from a donor over 45 with non-small cell lung cancer. The chain has TRBV7-8 and TRBJ1-1, with D maybe TRBD1 (6 bases). CDR3 nucleotide sequence: TGTGCCAGCAGCTCCCCCCAGGGGTTGGTGAACACTGAAGCTTTCTTT. It encodes CASSSPQGLVNTEAFF.